The 4 T cell receptor beta chains below all came from one sample that was sequenced in a study of T cells in Graves' hyperthyroidism and ophthalmopathy. Researchers amplified the TCR beta CDR3 regions from RNA transcripts. HTBI primers were employed in a first-round RT-PCR of the TCR CDR3. TCRdb re-derived calls from the multiplex PCR reads in MiXCR, one entry per CDR3 protein. The table has some 500,000 distinct CDR3 sequences, 14% seen once; the top ten hold roughly 17%. The sample comprised blood. The receptors derive from a woman under 30 with Graves' hyperthyroidism.

At least ten counts were recorded for this clonotype. The gene calls are TRBV27 and TRBJ2-1, with TRBD2 matching over 7 bases. The CDR3 totals 13 residues. V gave up 6 bases and J gave up 12 bases; unmatched junction bases: 11. The germline V gene has CDR1 MNHEY and CDR2 SMNVEV (reference sequence). CDR3 sequence reads: CASRSRGGPAQFF. The CDR3 DNA reads TGTGCCAGCAGATCCCGGGGAGGGCCGGCGCAGTTCTTC.

The chain links TRBV5-1 to TRBJ2-7, with 7 positions matching TRBD2. The V and J ends lost 2 bases and 5 bases, in that order; junction bases with no gene match: 4. The germline V gene encodes CDR1 SGHRS and CDR2 YFSETQ. The CDR3 runs 13 residues. In DNA form, the CDR3 reads TGCGCCAGCAGCTTAACTAGCGCCAACGAGCAGTACTTC. Its translation is CASSLTSANEQYF.

The chain combines TRBV12-3 or TRBV12-4 with TRBJ2-3; 9 nucleotides match TRBD2. V was clipped by 6 bases and J by 8 bases; unmatched bases: 3. This CDR3 spans 12 amino acids. CDR3 sequence (DNA): TGTGCCAGCAGGGCGGGAGGGGGTACGCAGTATTTT. Amino acids: CASRAGGGTQYF.

This clonotype showed up many times. This rearrangement joins TRBV19 to TRBJ1-1; weak D call: TRBD1 (5 bases). V was pared by 5 bases and J by 9 bases, with 16 bases between. CDR3 length: 13 residues. Germline V gives CDR1 LNHDA, CDR2 SQIVND (reference sequence). CDR3 sequence reads: CASSPQYEGKAFF. The CDR3 coding sequence is TGTGCCAGTAGTCCACAGTACGAGGGGAAAGCTTTCTTT.